A single sample gave rise to the 15 T cell receptor beta chains below, sequenced in a study of PD-1 blockade in classical Hodgkin lymphoma. Assay: immunoSEQ multiplex PCR; the TCRdb copy retains only in-frame clones and omits some. The top ten clones hold 2.5% to 3.5% of a sample with 90,000 to 100,000 clones, roughly 92% of them seen once. No patient escaped relapse after autologous stem cell transplantation, and brentuximab vedotin exposure varied. Sample: peripheral blood mononuclear cells (PBMCs), taken at baseline. These TCRs come from a human donor with classical Hodgkin lymphoma.

The chain's CDR3 is CAPRRNTEAFF. CDR3 bases: TGTGCCCCTAGGAGGAACACTGAAGCTTTCTTT. V is TRBV6-1 and J is TRBJ1-1; D gene unclear. Between the trimmed V and J ends, which lost 11 bases and 1 base, there was a span of 8 bases. CDR3 length equals 11 residues. In germline, CDR1 is MNHNS, CDR2 SASEGT.

The gene calls are TRBV5-1 and TRBJ2-2; D is unclear. The V end was cut by 0 bases, the J end by 4 bases, with 10 bases between. CDR1 and CDR2 from the germline V gene are SGHRS and YFSETQ. This CDR3 comprises 15 residues. CDR3 nucleotides: TGCGCCAGCAGCTTGGGTCCAGGACGCACCGGGGAGCTGTTTTTT. It codes for CASSLGPGRTGELFF.

This chain uses TRBV27 with TRBJ2-5; D uncertain. The V gene's germline CDR1 is MNHEY and CDR2 SMNVEV (reference sequence). This CDR3 region has 13 residues. V lost 5 bases, J lost 5 bases, and 12 bases lay in between. CDR3 bases: TGTGCCAGCAGTCCCATGGGCGTGGAGACCCAGTACTTC. This sequence encodes CASSPMGVETQYF.

The chain combines TRBV6-5 with TRBJ1-3; D call uncertain. CDR1 and CDR2 from the germline V gene are MNHEY and SVGAGI. This CDR3 region has 15 residues. V lost 3 bases and J 0 bases, leaving 9 bases between the germline ends. The CDR3 sequence is CASSYQWGSGNTIYF. The DNA of the CDR3 is TGTGCCAGCAGTTATCAATGGGGCTCTGGAAACACCATATATTTT.

CDR3 coding DNA: TGTGCCTCCCGACAGGGGCCCAATCAGCCCCAGCATTTT. The encoded protein is CASRQGPNQPQHF. V gene TRBV30 combines with J gene TRBJ1-5; 8 bases map to TRBD1. The length of the CDR3 is 13 residues. V was pared by 7 bases and J by 3 bases, with 5 bases of the junction left unmatched. Germline-derived CDR1 and CDR2 are GTSNPN and SVGIG (reference sequence).

The rearrangement joins TRBV29-1 to TRBJ1-2; 12 bases map to TRBD1. Trimming cost V 6 bases and J 0 bases; bases outside gene matches: 11. This CDR3 spans 17 amino acids. Germline CDR1 reads SQVTM; CDR2 reads ANQGSEA. The CDR3 loop reads CSVRTGTGGRTNYGYTF. The CDR3 nucleotides read TGCAGCGTCAGGACCGGGACAGGGGGCCGAACTAACTATGGCTACACCTTC.

The CDR3 is CASSFWVSSYEQYF. DNA for the CDR3: TGTGCCAGCAGTTTCTGGGTGTCCTCCTACGAGCAGTACTTC. J is TRBJ2-7 and V is TRBV27; D gene unclear. This CDR3 spans 14 amino acids. Germline loops: CDR1 MNHEY, CDR2 SMNVEV (reference sequence). Trimming removed 3 bases from V and 0 bases from J, with 9 bases in between.

V gene TRBV6-6 combines with J gene TRBJ2-1; D assignment may be TRBD1 or TRBD2 (5 bases each). This CDR3 region has 13 residues. V lost 10 bases and J lost 8, with 18 bases in between. The germline V gene encodes CDR1 MNHNY and CDR2 SVGAGI (reference sequence). CDR3 bases: TGTGCCATAGGGGCCCCCACCGGGGATGAGCAGTTCTTC. It is translated as CAIGAPTGDEQFF.

The gene calls are TRBV9 and TRBJ2-7, with TRBD1 matching over 9 bases. The V segment lost 0 bases and the J segment 2 bases; nucleotides outside the gene matches: 3. CDR3 length: 15 residues. Germline CDR1 reads SGDLS; CDR2 reads YYNGEE. The CDR3 DNA is TGTGCCAGCAGCGTAGCGGGACAGGGTGCCTACGAGCAGTACTTC. Protein product: CASSVAGQGAYEQYF.

This clone was detected a few times. This chain joins TRBV27 and TRBJ1-1, with D unclear. The CDR3 consists of 13 residues. V dropped 3 bases and J dropped 5 bases, with 10 bases sitting between them. CDR1 and CDR2 from the germline V gene are MNHEY and SMNVEV (reference sequence). The CDR3 DNA follows: TGTGCCAGCAGTTTCCCTGGGCGGACTGAAGCTTTCTTT. This gives the protein CASSFPGRTEAFF.

This clone is a singleton in its sample. CDR3 sequence (DNA): TGTGCCTTTTCTCCTTCGAGCTCCTACAATGAGCAGTTCTTC. This codes for CAFSPSSSYNEQFF. The chain employs TRBV10-3 and TRBJ2-1; D remains unclear. Germline values: CDR1 ENHRY, CDR2 SYGVKD. Trimming pared 11 bases from V and 0 bases from J, leaving 14 bases between. This CDR3 is built from 14 residues.

This sequence joins TRBV28 and TRBJ1-1, with D possibly TRBD1 on 5 matching bases. This CDR3 has 13 amino acids. Trimming left V 1 base short and J 7 bases short, with 10 bases between. The germline V gene has CDR1 MDHEN and CDR2 SYDVKM. In DNA, the CDR3 is TGTGCCAGCAGTTTATTCGGGGCGGGTGAAGCTTTCTTT. Its protein product is CASSLFGAGEAFF. Drawing the rest from reference TRBV28 and TRBJ1-1, the complete variable domain is DVKVTQSSRYLVKRTGEKVFLECVQDMDHENMFWYRQDPGLGLRLIYFSYDVKMKEKGDIPEGYSVSREKKERFSLILESASTNQTSMYLCASSLFGAGEAFFGQGTRLTVV.

V usage is TRBV9 and J usage is TRBJ2-1, with TRBD2 matching over 9 bases. Germline V gene data show CDR1 as SGDLS and CDR2 as YYNGEE. Trimming removed 1 base from V and 6 bases from J; junction bases left unmatched: 5. CDR3 size: 15 residues. CDR3 loop: CASSVFSGSSNEQFF. The CDR3 DNA is TGTGCCAGCAGCGTATTTAGCGGGAGCTCCAATGAGCAGTTCTTC.

The rearrangement links TRBV6-4 to TRBJ2-3; possibly TRBD1 or TRBD2 for D (5 bases each). V was cut by 8 bases and J by 6 bases, with 15 bases left in between. This CDR3 is built from 13 residues. CDR1 and CDR2 from the germline V gene are MRHNA and SNTAGT. The CDR3 DNA sequence: TGTGCCAGCCGGGACCCCCATAGTGATACGCAGTATTTT. Translated, it gives CASRDPHSDTQYF.

The chain carries TRBV2 and TRBJ1-5; TRBD1 matches at 9 bases. This CDR3 is built from 15 residues. J lost 7 bases, V lost 8 bases, and 12 bases had no gene match. The V gene's germline CDR1 is SNHLY and CDR2 FYNNEI. The CDR3 spells CASSPWTTGGQPQHF. The CDR3 DNA reads as TGTGCCAGCTCCCCCTGGACGACAGGGGGGCAGCCCCAGCATTTT.